The T cell receptor (beta chain) described here comes from a study of shared clonotypes between healthy human individuals. At a deep level, the assay was run. The data were produced by immunoSEQ multiplex PCR, yet TCRdb's version contains in-frame clones alone and is incomplete. The top ten hold about 0.36% of the sample, which has about 2.3 million clones, roughly 90% seen once. The sequence came from a man younger than 30 in good health. Some clones in this sample may be carry-over from other donors' samples. Sequencing used naive CD4+ T cells from PBMCs. Indicated subset: CD45RA+ positively selected.

The CDR3 region has the DNA TGTGCCAGCAGTTACTCTATAGGCATGAACACCGGGGAGCTGTTTTTT. Translating it yields CASSYSIGMNTGELFF. The chain carries TRBV6-5 and TRBJ2-2; D call uncertain. V lost 0 bases, J lost 1 base, and 9 bases lay in between. In germline, CDR1 is MNHEY, CDR2 SVGAGI. CDR3 size: 16 residues.